This TCR beta chain was found in a study of cytomegalovirus exposure and HLA in healthy donors. Trimming cost V 4 bases and J 4 bases, with 14 bases left between them. CDR1 is SGHRS, CDR2 YFSETQ, per germline. CDR3 length: 15 amino acids. The PCR contained 60 Vbeta and 13 Jbeta primers. Sequencing was performed with immunoSEQ multiplex PCR; in TCRdb, only in-frame clones are kept and a portion is missing. The sample includes roughly 120,000 clones, 80% of them seen just once. The chain employs TRBV5-1 and TRBJ1-4; D unclear. Sequenced: PBMCs. This sequence originates from a man aged 25 to 40 in good health and CMV-seronegative. DNA for the CDR3: TGCGCCAGCAGCCCGTTTTCAGCGAGTAATGAAAAACTGTTTTTT. As protein: CASSPFSASNEKLFF.